A selection of T cell receptor beta chains follows, all from one sample in a study of blood T cell repertoires in COVID-19. Clones were sequenced by immunoSEQ multiplex PCR, and TCRdb holds only the in-frame ones, with some missing. The table has approximately 90,000 clones, about nine tenths seen once. Sequencing used peripheral blood. These receptor sequences come from a man aged 60-69 years with acute or convalescent COVID-19. Both conserved end residues are part of each CDR3.

J,V,CDR3
TRBJ1-3,TRBV5-1,CASSFGGSSGNTIYF
TRBJ1-4,TRBV2,CASSDGQGANEKLFF
TRBJ1-5,TRBV7-9,CASSLEGRYRGRGQPQHF
TRBJ1-4,TRBV6-1,CASSGPGQGAWGYEKLFF
TRBJ1-2,TRBV5-4,CASKGVGSYGYTF
TRBJ2-3,TRBV5-6,CASSQGVTDTQYF
TRBJ2-1,TRBV18,CASSPGGSSYNEQFF
TRBJ1-1,TRBV7-9,CASTIGVEGTEAFF
TRBJ2-1,TRBV5-1,CASSLFLAGAGNEQFF
TRBJ2-1,TRBV19,CASSEGLAGAGNEQFF
TRBJ1-1,TRBV30,CAWNLDMSEAFF
TRBJ1-4,TRBV6-5,CASSYLAGGNEKLFF
TRBJ2-7,TRBV11-2,CASSLAGTKEQYF
TRBJ1-1,TRBV9,CASSVEEGRTEAFF
TRBJ1-2,TRBV19,CATGAAGGNYGYTF
TRBJ1-2,TRBV15,CATSRGQTSNYGYTF
TRBJ2-1,TRBV6-1,CASSDIGGPRFNEQFF
TRBJ1-2,TRBV5-6,CASSWGDNYGYTF
TRBJ2-5,TRBV6-4,CASSAPLAGGGETQYF
TRBJ2-7,TRBV6-1,CASSGGGQGRSYEQYF
TRBJ1-2,TRBV7-9,CASSFEDRGGYTF
TRBJ1-4,TRBV6-5,CATKTGAFEKLFF
TRBJ2-3,TRBV6-1,CASSVRPNTASTDTQYF
TRBJ2-1,TRBV7-6,CASSSEGYEQFF
TRBJ1-5,TRBV11-2,CASSWSGNQPQHF
TRBJ1-1,TRBV19,CASSIRGEGNTEAFF
TRBJ1-2,TRBV5-4,CASSASGAAEYYGYTF
TRBJ1-1,TRBV6-6,CASSPGQVRTEAFF
TRBJ1-2,TRBV29-1,CSVQQDPNYGYTF
TRBJ2-7,TRBV7-9,CASRPTSVSSYEQYF
TRBJ1-2,TRBV5-1,CASRRDSPFDGYTF
TRBJ1-2,TRBV28,CASSSTGASNYGYTF